This T cell receptor (beta chain) was sequenced during a study of CD8+CD57+ T cells in acquired aplastic anemia. Study-wide results and limits: Patient and control CD8+ Simpson's diversity was not significantly different.

The template used for profiling TCR beta VDJ and CDR3 was genomic DNA. Via MiXCR, TCRdb re-called the reads, giving one row per CDR3 protein. The data hold around 170,000 distinct CDR3 sequences, with 40% to 55% observed a single time. Turning to this clonotype: Its antigen is as yet unknown. A read error is possible here, since a much larger clone lies one base away.

It was patients with CD8+CD57+ cell expansion by flow cytometry who were chosen for sequencing. Patients uniformly had severe acquired aplastic anemia. Germline values: CDR1 SGHNT, CDR2 YYREEE (reference sequence). The V and J ends lost 0 bases and 7 bases respectively, with 19 bases between them. The CDR3 has 17 residues. The material sequenced was sorted CD4+, CD8+, or CD8+CD57+ T cells (not recorded which) from PBMCs. This rearrangement joins TRBV5-4 to TRBJ2-2; maybe TRBD1 (6 bases). This clonotype originated in a human donor with aplastic anemia. CDR3 residues: CASSLAEGHTVIGELFF. CDR3 DNA sequence: TGTGCCAGCAGCTTGGCCGAGGGACATACGGTGATCGGGGAGCTGTTTTTT.